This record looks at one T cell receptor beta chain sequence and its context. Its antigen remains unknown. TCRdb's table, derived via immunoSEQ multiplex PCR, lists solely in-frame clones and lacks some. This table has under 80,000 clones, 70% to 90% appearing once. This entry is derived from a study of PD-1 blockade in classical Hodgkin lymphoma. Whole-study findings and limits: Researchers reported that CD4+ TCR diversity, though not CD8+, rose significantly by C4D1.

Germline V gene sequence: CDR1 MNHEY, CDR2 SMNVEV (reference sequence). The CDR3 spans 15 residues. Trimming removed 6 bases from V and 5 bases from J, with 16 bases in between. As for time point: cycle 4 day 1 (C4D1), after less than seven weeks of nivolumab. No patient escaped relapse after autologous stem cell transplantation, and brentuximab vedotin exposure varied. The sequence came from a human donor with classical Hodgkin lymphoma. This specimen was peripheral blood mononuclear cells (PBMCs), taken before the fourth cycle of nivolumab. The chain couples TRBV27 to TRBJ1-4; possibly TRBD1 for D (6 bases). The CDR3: CASRRPGTPNEKLFF. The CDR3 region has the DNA TGTGCCAGCAGACGTCCCGGGACACCAAATGAAAAACTGTTTTTT.